This TCR beta chain was obtained from a study of tumor and adjacent non-tumor tissue in lung cancer. Worth noting for this clonotype: No antigen is known for it. An end of the junction does not agree with germline; a read error may underlie this.

General study points: Top 100 clones took a larger repertoire share in normal lung. Tumor tissue had significantly higher TCR diversity than normal lung.

TCRbeta libraries were built with three rounds of nested PCR, modified from ARM-PCR. Each CDR3 protein gets one entry after TCRdb re-called the multiplex PCR reads with MiXCR. The data contain under 95,000 distinct CDR3 sequences, approximately 81% of them singletons. Germline-derived CDR1 and CDR2 are DFQATT and SNEGSKA (reference sequence). The CDR3 totals 15 residues. No cell sorting was done before RNA was extracted from the tissue. This non-tumor lung sample came from over 3 cm beyond the tumor edge. The origin of this receptor is a man between 60 and 70 years old with non-small cell lung cancer. The genes are TRBV20-1 and TRBJ2-3; TRBD1 might be the D (5 bases). The sequencing sample was made of distant non-tumor lung tissue. For the CDR3, the DNA is TGCAATGCTAATGCGGAAAAAAGGGGTCCAGATACGCAGTATTTT. This gives the protein CNANAEKRGPDTQYF.